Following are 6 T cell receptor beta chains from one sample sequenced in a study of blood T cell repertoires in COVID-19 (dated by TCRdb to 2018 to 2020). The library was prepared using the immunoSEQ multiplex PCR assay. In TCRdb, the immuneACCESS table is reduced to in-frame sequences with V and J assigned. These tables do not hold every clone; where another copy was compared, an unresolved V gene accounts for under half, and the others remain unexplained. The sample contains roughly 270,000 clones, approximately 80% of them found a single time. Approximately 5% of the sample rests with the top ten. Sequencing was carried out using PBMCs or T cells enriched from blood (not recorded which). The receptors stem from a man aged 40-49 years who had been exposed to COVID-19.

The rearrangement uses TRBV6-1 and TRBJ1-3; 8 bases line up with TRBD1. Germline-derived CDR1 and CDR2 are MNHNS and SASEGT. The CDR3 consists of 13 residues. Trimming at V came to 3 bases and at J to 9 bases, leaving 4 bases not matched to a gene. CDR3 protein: CASSETGERTIYF. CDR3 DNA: TGTGCCAGCAGTGAGACAGGGGAGCGCACCATATATTTT.

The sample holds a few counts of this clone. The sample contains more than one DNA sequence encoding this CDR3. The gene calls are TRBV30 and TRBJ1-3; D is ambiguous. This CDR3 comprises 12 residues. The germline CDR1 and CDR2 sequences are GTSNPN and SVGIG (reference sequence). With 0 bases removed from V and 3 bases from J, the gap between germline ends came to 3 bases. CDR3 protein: CAWSVLGNTIYF. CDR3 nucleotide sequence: TGTGCCTGGAGTGTACTTGGAAACACCATATATTTT.

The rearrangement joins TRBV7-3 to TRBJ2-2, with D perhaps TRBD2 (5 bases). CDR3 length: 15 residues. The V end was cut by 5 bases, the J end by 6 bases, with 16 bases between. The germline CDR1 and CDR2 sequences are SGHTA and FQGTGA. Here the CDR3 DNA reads TGTGCCAGCAGCGGGGTCCTAGCTCCCCCCGGGGAGCTGTTTTTT. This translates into CASSGVLAPPGELFF. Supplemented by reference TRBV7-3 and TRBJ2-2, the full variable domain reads GAGVSQTPSNKVTEKGKYVELRCDPISGHTALYWYRQSLGQGPEFLIYFQGTGAADDSGLPNDRFFAVRPEGSVSTLKIQRTERGDSAVYLCASSGVLAPPGELFFGEGSRLTVL.

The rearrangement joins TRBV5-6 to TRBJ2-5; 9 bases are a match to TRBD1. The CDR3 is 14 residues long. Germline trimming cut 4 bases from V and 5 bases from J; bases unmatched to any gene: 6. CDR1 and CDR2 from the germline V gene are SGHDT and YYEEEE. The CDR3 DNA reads TGTGCCAGCAGCGGATACAGGGGGCAGGAGACCCAGTACTTC. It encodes CASSGYRGQETQYF.

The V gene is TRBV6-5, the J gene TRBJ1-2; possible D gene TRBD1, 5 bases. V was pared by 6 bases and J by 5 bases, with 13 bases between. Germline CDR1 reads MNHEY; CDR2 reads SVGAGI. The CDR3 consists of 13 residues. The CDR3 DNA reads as TGTGCCAGCAGAGGGACTGCCCTTTATGGCTACACCTTC. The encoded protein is CASRGTALYGYTF.

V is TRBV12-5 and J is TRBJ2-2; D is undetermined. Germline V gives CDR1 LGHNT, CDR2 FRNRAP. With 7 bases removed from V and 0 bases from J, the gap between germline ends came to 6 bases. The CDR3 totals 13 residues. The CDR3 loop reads CASELSNTGELFF. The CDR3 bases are TGTGCTAGTGAACTCTCGAACACCGGGGAGCTGTTTTTT.